A single T cell receptor (beta chain) is shown here with its context. This record belongs to a study of blood T cell repertoires in COVID-19. This CDR3 has 17 amino acids. Germline V gene sequence: CDR1 MDHEN, CDR2 SYDVKM. Germline trimming cut 7 bases from V and 0 bases from J; bases unmatched to any gene: 12. Sequencing was performed with immunoSEQ multiplex PCR; in TCRdb, only in-frame clones are kept and a portion is missing. The sample includes approximately 230,000 clones, about four fifths of them seen just once. The source is a man older than 75 with acute or convalescent COVID-19. The rearrangement uses TRBV28 and TRBJ1-5, with TRBD1 identical over 7 bases. The specimen sequenced was peripheral blood. As DNA, the CDR3 is TGTGCCAGCACAAGGGACAGAAAAGACTTTAGCAATCAGCCCCAGCATTTT. Translating it yields CASTRDRKDFSNQPQHF.